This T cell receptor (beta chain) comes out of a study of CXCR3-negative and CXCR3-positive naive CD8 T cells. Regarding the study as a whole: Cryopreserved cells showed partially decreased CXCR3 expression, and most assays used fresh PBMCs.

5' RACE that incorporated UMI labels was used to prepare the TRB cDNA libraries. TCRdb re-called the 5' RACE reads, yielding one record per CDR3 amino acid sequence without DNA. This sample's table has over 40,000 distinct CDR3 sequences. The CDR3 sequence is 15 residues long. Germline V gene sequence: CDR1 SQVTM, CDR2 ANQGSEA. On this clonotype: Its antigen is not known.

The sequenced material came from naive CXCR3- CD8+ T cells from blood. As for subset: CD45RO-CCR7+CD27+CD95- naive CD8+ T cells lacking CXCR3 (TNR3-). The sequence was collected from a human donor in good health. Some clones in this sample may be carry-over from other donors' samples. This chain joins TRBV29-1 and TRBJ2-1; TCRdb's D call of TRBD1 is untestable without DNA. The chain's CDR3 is CSVMGQPNRRNEQFF.